The clone carrying this T cell receptor (beta chain) was recorded at least ten times. Its target is not known. The V segment lost 3 bases and the J segment 1 base; nucleotides outside the gene matches: 8. The V gene's germline CDR1 is SGHTA and CDR2 FQGNSA. CDR3 length: 16 amino acids. All the donors were Caucasian adults who lived in Nashville, Tennessee. This entry is derived from a study of shared clonotypes between healthy human individuals. Overall study context: Per donor, three plates held CD4 naive cells, three held CD4 memory, two held CD8 naive and one held CD8 memory.

Points from the study as a whole: The generation probabilities recorded for non-shared clonotypes fell below those of clonotypes shared by all four donors.

Assay: immunoSEQ multiplex PCR; the TCRdb copy retains only in-frame clones and omits some. Found here are 1 million to 1.3 million clones, 75% to 80% of them singletons; the top ten hold roughly 0.65%. The sample taken for sequencing was memory CD4+ T cells from PBMCs. Described subset: CD45RA-negative fraction. This sequence joins TRBV7-2 and TRBJ1-2, with 7 bases identical to TRBD1. The receptor was isolated from a man aged 18-30 years in good health. Some clones in this sample may be carry-over from other donors' samples. In nucleotides, the CDR3 is TGTGCCAGCAGCTTTCGTGGGGGACAGAATAACTATGGCTACACCTTC. This codes for CASSFRGGQNNYGYTF.